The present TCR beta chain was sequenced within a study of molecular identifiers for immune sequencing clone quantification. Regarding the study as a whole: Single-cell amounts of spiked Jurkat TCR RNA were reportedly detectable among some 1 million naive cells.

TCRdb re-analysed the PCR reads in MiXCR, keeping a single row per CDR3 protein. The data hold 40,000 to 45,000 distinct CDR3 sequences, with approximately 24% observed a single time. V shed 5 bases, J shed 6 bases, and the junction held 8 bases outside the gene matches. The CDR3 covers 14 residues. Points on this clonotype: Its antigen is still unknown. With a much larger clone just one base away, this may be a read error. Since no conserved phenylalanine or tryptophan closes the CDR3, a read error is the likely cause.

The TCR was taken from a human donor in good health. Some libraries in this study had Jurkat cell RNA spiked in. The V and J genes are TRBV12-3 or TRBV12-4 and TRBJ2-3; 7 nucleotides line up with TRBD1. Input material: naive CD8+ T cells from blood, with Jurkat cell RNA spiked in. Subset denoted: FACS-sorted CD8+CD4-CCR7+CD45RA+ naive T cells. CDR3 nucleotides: TGTGCCAGCAGTCCGGGACAGCTGCTGGATACGCAGTATCTT. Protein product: CASSPGQLLDTQYL.